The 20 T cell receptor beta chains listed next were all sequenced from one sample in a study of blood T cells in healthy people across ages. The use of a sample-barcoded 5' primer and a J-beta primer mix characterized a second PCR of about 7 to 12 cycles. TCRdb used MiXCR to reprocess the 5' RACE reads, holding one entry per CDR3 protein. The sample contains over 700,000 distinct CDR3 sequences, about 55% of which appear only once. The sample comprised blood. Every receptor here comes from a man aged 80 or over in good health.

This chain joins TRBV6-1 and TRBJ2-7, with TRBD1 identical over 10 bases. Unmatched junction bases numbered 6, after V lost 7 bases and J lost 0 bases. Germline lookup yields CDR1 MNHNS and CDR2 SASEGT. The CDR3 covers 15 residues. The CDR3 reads CASKPGQGSSYEQYF. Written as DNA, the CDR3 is TGTGCCAGCAAGCCGGGACAGGGGAGCTCCTACGAGCAGTACTTC.

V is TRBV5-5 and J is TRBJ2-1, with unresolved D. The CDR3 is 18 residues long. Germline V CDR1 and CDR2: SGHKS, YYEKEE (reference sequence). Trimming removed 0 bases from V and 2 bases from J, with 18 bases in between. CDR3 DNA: TGTGCCAGCAGCTTGGCGTCGCTCTCGGCCGGCGCCTACAATGAGCAGTTCTTC. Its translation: CASSLASLSAGAYNEQFF. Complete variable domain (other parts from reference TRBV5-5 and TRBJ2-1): DAGVTQSPTHLIKTRGQQVTLRCSPISGHKSVSWYQQVLGQGPQFIFQYYEKEERGRGNFPDRFSARQFPNYSSELNVNALLLGDSALYLCASSLASLSAGAYNEQFFGPGTRLTVL.

Written as DNA, the CDR3 is TGCGCCAGCACCCTCGCCTTGCCCGGATGGAATGAGCAGTACTTC. Translation: CASTLALPGWNEQYF. The V call is TRBV5-1, the J call TRBJ2-5; D not resolved. Germline lookup yields CDR1 SGHRS and CDR2 YFSETQ. The CDR3 is 15 residues long. The V and J ends lost 6 bases and 11 bases respectively, with 26 bases between them.

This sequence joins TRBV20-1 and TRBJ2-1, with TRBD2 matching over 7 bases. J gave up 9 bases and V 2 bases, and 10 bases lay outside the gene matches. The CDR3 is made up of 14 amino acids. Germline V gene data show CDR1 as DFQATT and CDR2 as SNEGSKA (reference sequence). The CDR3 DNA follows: TGCAGTGCTAGATTGCAGGGAGGGTTTGGTGAGCAGTTCTTC. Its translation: CSARLQGGFGEQFF.

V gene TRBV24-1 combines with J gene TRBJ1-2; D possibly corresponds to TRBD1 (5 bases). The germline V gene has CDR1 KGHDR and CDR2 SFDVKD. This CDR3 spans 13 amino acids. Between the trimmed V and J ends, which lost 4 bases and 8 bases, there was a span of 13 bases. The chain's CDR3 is CATSDHGQSGYTF. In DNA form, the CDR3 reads TGTGCCACCAGTGACCACGGACAAAGCGGCTACACCTTC.

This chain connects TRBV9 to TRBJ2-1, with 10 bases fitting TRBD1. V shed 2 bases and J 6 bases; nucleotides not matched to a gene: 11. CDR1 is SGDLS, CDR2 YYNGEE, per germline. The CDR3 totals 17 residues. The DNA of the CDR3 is TGTGCCAGCAGCGTTGGGACAGGGGCTTCGGGGGGCAATGAGCAGTTCTTC. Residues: CASSVGTGASGGNEQFF.

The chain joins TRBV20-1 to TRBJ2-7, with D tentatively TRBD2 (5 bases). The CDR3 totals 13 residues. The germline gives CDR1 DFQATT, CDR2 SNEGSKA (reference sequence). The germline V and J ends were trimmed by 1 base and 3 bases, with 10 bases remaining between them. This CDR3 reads CSARGEQNYEQYF. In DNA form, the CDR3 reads TGCAGTGCTAGAGGGGAGCAGAACTACGAGCAGTACTTC.

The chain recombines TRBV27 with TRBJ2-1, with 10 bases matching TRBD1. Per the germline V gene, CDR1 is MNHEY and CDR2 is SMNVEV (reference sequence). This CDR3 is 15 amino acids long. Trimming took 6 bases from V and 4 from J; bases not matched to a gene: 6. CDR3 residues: CASRRQGAGYNEQFF. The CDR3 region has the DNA TGTGCCAGCAGAAGACAGGGGGCGGGGTACAATGAGCAGTTCTTC.

The CDR3 here is CASSELAGGLDDEQFF. In DNA form, the CDR3 reads TGTGCCAGCAGCGAACTAGCGGGAGGTCTCGACGATGAGCAGTTCTTC. The rearrangement uses TRBV21-1 and TRBJ2-1; the table's D call TRBD2 went unverified against the DNA. TRBV21-1 is listed as a pseudogene. The CDR3 has 16 residues.

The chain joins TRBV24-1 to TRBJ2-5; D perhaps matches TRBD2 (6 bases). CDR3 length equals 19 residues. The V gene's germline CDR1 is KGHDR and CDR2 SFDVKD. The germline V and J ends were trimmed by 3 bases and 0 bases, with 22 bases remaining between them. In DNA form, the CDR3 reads TGTGCCACCAGTGATATGCGGGACCCCCGGAGGGCATACCAAGAGACCCAGTACTTC. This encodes CATSDMRDPRRAYQETQYF.

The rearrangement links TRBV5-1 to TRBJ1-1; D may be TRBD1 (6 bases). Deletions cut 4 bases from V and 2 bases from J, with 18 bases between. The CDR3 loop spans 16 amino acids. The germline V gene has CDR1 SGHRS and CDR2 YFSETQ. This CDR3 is CASSERWDMLNTEAFF. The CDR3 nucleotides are TGCGCCAGCAGCGAACGATGGGACATGTTAAACACTGAAGCTTTCTTT.

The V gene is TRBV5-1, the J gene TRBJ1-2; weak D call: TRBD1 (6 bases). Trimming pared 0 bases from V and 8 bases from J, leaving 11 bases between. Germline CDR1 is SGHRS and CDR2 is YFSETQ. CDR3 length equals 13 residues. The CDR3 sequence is CASSLAGDGGYTF. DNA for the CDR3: TGCGCCAGCAGCTTGGCAGGGGACGGCGGCTACACCTTC. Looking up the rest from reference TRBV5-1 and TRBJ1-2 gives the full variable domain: KAGVTQTPRYLIKTRGQQVTLSCSPISGHRSVSWYQQTPGQGLQFLFEYFSETQRNKGNFPGRFSGRQFSNSRSEMNVSTLELGDSALYLCASSLAGDGGYTFGSGTRLTVV.

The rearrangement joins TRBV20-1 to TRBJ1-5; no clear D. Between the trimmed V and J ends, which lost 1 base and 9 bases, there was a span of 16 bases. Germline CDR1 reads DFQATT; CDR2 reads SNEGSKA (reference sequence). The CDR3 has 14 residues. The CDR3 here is CSARVLGGNTPQHF. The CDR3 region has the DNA TGCAGTGCTAGAGTCTTAGGAGGGAATACGCCCCAGCATTTT.

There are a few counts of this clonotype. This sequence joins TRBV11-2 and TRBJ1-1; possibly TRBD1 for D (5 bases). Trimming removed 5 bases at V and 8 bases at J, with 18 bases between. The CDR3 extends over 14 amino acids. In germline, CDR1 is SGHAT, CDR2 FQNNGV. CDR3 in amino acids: CASSLSQRQSEAFF. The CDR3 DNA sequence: TGTGCCAGCAGCCTCAGCCAACGACAGTCGGAAGCTTTCTTT. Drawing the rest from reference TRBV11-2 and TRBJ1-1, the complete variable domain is EAGVAQSPRYKIIEKRQSVAFWCNPISGHATLYWYQQILGQGPKLLIQFQNNGVVDDSQLPKDRFSAERLKGVDSTLKIQPAKLEDSAVYLCASSLSQRQSEAFFGQGTRLTVV.

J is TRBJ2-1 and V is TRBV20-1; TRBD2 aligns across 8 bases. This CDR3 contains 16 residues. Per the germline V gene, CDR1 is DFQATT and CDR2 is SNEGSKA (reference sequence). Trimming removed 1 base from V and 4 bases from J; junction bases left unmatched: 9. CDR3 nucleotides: TGCAGTGCTAGAGGGGTAGCGGGATTCCAATACAATGAGCAGTTCTTC. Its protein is CSARGVAGFQYNEQFF.

The DNA of the CDR3 is TGCGCCAGCAGCTTGAGGGACAGCTCCCAAGAGACCCAGTACTTC. It encodes CASSLRDSSQETQYF. This chain connects TRBV5-1 to TRBJ2-5; TRBD1 matches 7 bases. Germline V gene sequence: CDR1 SGHRS, CDR2 YFSETQ. CDR3 length equals 15 residues. J lost 1 base, V lost 1 base, and 4 bases had no gene match.

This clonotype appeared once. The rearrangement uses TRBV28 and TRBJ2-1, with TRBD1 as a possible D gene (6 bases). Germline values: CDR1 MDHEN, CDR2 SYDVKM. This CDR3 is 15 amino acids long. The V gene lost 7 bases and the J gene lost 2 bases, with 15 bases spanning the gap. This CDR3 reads CASNLPGDTYNEQFF. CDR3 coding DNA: TGTGCCAGCAACCTTCCAGGGGATACCTACAATGAGCAGTTCTTC.

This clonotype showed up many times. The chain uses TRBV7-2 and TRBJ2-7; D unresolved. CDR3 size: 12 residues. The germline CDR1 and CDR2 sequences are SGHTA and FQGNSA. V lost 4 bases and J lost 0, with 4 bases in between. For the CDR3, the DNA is TGTGCCAGCAGCTCCCCCTCCTACGAGCAGTACTTC. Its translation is CASSSPSYEQYF. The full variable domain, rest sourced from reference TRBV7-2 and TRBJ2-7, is GAGVSQSPSNKVTEKGKDVELRCDPISGHTALYWYRQSLGQGLEFLIYFQGNSAPDKSGLPSDRFSAERTGGSVSTLTIQRTQQEDSAVYLCASSSPSYEQYFGPGTRLTVT.

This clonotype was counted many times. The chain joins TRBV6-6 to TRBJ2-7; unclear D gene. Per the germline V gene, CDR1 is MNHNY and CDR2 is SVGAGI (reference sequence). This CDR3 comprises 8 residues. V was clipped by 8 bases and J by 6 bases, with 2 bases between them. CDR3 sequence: CASPEQYF. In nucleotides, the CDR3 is TGTGCCAGCCCCGAGCAGTACTTC.

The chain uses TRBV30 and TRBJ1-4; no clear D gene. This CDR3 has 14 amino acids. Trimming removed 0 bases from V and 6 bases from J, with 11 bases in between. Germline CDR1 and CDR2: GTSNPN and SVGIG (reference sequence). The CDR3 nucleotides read TGTGCCTGGAGTGTACAAGGGATGGATGAAAAACTGTTTTTT. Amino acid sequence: CAWSVQGMDEKLFF.